This TCR beta chain was captured by sequencing in a study of T cells in Graves' hyperthyroidism and ophthalmopathy. Study-wide points: In the analysis, a 13 V-J model separated ophthalmopathy from stable hyperthyroidism.

TCR beta CDR3 sequences were amplified from RNA transcripts. RT-PCR in the first round (using the HTBI primer set) targeted the TCR CDR3. MiXCR, applied by TCRdb to the multiplex PCR reads, yields one record per CDR3 protein. The sample lists hundreds of thousands of distinct CDR3 sequences; 12% to 15% were seen once. A word on this clonotype: Its cognate antigen is unknown.

The CDR3 loop spans 14 amino acids. The V segment lost 6 bases and the J segment 3 bases; nucleotides outside the gene matches: 6. The germline V gene has CDR1 SGHRS and CDR2 YFSETQ. This chain connects TRBV5-1 to TRBJ2-7; 10 positions match TRBD2. The material sequenced was blood. This clonotype originated in a woman aged 18-29 years with Graves' hyperthyroidism. CDR3 DNA: TGCGCCAGCAACCCGGGACTAGCGTACTACGAGCAGTACTTC. It specifies CASNPGLAYYEQYF. Together with reference TRBV5-1 and TRBJ2-7, the CDR3 gives the full variable domain: KAGVTQTPRYLIKTRGQQVTLSCSPISGHRSVSWYQQTPGQGLQFLFEYFSETQRNKGNFPGRFSGRQFSNSRSEMNVSTLELGDSALYLCASNPGLAYYEQYFGPGTRLTVT.